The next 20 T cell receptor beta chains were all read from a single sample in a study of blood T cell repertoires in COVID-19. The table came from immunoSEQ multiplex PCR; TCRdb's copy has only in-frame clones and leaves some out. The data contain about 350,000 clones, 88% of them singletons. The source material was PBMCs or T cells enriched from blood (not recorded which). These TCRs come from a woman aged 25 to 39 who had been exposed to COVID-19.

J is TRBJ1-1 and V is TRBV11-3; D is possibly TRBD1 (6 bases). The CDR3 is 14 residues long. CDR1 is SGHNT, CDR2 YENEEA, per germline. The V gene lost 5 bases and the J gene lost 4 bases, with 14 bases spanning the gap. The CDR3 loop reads CASSKRTGLTEAFF. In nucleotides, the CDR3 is TGTGCCAGCAGCAAACGAACAGGGCTCACTGAAGCTTTCTTT.

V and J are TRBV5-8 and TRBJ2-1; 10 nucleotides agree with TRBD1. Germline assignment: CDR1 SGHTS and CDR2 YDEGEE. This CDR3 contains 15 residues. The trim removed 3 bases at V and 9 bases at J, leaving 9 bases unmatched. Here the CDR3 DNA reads TGTGCCAGCAGCTCCCGGGACAGGGGATCGATTGAGCAGTTCTTC. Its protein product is CASSSRDRGSIEQFF.

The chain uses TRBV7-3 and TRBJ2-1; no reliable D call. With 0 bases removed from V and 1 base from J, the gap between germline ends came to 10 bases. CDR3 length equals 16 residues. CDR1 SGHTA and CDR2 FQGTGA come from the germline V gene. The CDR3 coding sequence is TGTGCCAGCAGCTTAACAGCGTTGGTGTCCTACAATGAGCAGTTCTTC. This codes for CASSLTALVSYNEQFF.

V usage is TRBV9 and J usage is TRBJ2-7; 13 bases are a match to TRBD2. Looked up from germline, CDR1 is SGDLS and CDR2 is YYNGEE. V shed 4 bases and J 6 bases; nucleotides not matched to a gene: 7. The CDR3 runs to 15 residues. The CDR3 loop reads CASSLGLAGDGEQYF. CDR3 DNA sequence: TGTGCCAGCAGCCTCGGACTAGCGGGAGATGGCGAGCAGTACTTC. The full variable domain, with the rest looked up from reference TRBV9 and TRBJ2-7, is DSGVTQTPKHLITATGQRVTLRCSPRSGDLSVYWYQQSLDQGLQFLIQYYNGEERAKGNILERFSAQQFPDLHSELNLSSLELGDSALYFCASSLGLAGDGEQYFGPGTRLTVT.

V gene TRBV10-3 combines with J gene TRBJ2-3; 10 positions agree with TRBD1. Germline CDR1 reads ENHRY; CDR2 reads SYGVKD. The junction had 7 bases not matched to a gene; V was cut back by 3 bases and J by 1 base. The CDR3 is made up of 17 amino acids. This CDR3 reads CAISDLAGTGGTDTQYF. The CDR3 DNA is TGTGCCATCAGTGACCTCGCCGGGACAGGGGGCACAGATACGCAGTATTTT.

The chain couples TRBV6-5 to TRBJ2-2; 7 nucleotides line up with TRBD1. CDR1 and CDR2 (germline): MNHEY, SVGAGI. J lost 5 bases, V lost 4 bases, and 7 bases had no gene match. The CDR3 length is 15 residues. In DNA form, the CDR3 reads TGTGCCAGCAGTTCCAACCGGGACAGTACCGGGGAGCTGTTTTTT. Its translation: CASSSNRDSTGELFF.

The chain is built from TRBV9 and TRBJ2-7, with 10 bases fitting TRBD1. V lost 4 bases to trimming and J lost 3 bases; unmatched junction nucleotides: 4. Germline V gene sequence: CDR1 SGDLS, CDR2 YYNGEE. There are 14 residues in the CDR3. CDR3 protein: CASSPDRGGYEQYF. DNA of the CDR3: TGTGCCAGCAGCCCGGACAGGGGGGGCTACGAGCAGTACTTC.

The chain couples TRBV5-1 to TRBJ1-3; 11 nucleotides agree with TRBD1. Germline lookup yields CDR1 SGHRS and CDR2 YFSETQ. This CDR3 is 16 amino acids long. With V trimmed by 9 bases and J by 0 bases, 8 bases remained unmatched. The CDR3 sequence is CATWTGGDTSGNTIYF. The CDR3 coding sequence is TGCGCCACCTGGACAGGGGGCGACACCTCTGGAAACACCATATATTTT. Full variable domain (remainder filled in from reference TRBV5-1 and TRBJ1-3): KAGVTQTPRYLIKTRGQQVTLSCSPISGHRSVSWYQQTPGQGLQFLFEYFSETQRNKGNFPGRFSGRQFSNSRSEMNVSTLELGDSALYLCATWTGGDTSGNTIYFGEGSWLTVV.

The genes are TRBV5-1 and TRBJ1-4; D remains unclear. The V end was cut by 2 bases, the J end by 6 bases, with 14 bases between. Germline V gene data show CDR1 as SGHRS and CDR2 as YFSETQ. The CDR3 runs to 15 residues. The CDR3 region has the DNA TGCGCCAGCAGCTTAGAGGGCAGAAGACATGAAAAACTGTTTTTT. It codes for CASSLEGRRHEKLFF. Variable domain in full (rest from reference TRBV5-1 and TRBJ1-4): KAGVTQTPRYLIKTRGQQVTLSCSPISGHRSVSWYQQTPGQGLQFLFEYFSETQRNKGNFPGRFSGRQFSNSRSEMNVSTLELGDSALYLCASSLEGRRHEKLFFGSGTQLSVL.

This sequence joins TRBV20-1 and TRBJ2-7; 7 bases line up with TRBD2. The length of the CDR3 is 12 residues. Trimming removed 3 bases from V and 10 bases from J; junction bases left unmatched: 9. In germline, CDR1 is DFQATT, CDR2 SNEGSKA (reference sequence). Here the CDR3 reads CSASRLADPQYF. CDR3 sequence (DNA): TGCAGTGCTAGTCGCCTAGCGGACCCACAGTACTTC.

CDR3: CASSSRLGANEQYF. Here the CDR3 DNA reads TGTGCCAGCAGCTCTCGACTAGGCGCTAACGAGCAGTACTTC. This sequence joins TRBV7-2 and TRBJ2-7; D possibly corresponds to TRBD2 (6 bases). Germline loops: CDR1 SGHTA, CDR2 FQGNSA. Trimming removed 4 bases at V and 5 bases at J, with 15 bases between. This CDR3 region has 14 residues.

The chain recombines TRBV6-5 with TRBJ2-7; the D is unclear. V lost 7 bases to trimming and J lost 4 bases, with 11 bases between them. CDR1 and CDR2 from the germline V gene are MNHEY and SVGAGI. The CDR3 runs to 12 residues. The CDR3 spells CASKLSSYEQYF. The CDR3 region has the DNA TGTGCCAGCAAACTATCCTCATACGAGCAGTACTTC.

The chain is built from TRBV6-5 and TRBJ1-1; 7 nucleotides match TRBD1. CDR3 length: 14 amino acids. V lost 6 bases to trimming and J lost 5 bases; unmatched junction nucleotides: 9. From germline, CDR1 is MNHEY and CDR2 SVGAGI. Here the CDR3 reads CASSLTTGLTEAFF. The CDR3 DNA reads TGTGCCAGCAGCCTAACGACAGGGTTGACTGAAGCTTTCTTT.

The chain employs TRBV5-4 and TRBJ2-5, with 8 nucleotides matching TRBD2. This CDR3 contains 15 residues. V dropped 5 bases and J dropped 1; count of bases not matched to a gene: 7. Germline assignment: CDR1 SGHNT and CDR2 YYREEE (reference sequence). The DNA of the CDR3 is TGTGCCAGCAGGGGGGCGGGAGGCCTCCAAGAGACCCAGTACTTC. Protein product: CASRGAGGLQETQYF.

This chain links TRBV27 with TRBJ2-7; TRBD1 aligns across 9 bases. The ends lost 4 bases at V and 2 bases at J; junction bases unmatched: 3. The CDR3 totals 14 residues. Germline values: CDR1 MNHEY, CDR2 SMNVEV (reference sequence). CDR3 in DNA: TGTGCCAGCAGTTACGGACAGGGGCCCTACGAGCAGTACTTC. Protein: CASSYGQGPYEQYF.

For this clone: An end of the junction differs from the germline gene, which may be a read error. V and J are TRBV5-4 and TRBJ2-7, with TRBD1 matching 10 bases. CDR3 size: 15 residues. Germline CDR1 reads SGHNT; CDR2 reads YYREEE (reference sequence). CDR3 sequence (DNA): TGTGCCAGCAGTTTGGATAGGGACAGGGGCTACGAGCAGTACTTC. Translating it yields CASSLDRDRGYEQYF.

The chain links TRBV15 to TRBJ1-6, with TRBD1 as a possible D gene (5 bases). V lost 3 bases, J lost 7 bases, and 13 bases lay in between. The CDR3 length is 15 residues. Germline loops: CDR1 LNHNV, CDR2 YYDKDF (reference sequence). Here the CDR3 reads CATSRTSGLNSPLHF. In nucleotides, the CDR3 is TGTGCCACCAGCAGGACCTCGGGACTCAATTCACCCCTCCACTTT.

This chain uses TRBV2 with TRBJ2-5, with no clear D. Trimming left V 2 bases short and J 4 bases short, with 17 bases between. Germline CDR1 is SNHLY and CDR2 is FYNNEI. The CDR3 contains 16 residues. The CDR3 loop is CASSERVGVIGETQYF. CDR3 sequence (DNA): TGTGCCAGCAGTGAACGGGTTGGAGTAATAGGAGAGACCCAGTACTTC.

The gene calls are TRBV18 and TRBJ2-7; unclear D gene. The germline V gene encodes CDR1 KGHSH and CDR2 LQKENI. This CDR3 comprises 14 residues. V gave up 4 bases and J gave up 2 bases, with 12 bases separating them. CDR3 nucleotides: TGTGCCAGCTCACTTTTCCAGGAAGCCTACGAGCAGTACTTC. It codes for CASSLFQEAYEQYF.

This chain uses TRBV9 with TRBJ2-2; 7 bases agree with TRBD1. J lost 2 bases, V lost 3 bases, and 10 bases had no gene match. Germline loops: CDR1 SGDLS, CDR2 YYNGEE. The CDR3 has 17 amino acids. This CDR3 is CASSGLRDRINTGELFF. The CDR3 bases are TGTGCCAGCAGCGGACTACGGGACAGAATTAACACCGGGGAGCTGTTTTTT.